The clone carrying this T cell receptor beta chain came up a few times. TCRdb re-analysed the 5' RACE reads in MiXCR, keeping a single row per CDR3 protein. This sample has about 100,000 distinct CDR3 sequences, with less than 15% found just once. The sample belongs to a study of early T cells in non-severe SARS-CoV-2 infection. The source of this sequence is an adult who was a healthcare worker with PCR-confirmed SARS-CoV-2 infection or an uninfected control (not recorded which). Sequencing input: whole blood.

This CDR3 reads CASTTPGGASSYEQYF. The DNA for the CDR3 is TGTGCCAGCACCACCCCGGGGGGCGCAAGCTCCTACGAGCAGTACTTC. The rearrangement joins TRBV28 to TRBJ2-7; maybe TRBD2 (7 bases). Looked up from germline, CDR1 is MDHEN and CDR2 is SYDVKM. This CDR3 has 16 residues. V was clipped by 7 bases and J by 0 bases, with 19 bases between them.